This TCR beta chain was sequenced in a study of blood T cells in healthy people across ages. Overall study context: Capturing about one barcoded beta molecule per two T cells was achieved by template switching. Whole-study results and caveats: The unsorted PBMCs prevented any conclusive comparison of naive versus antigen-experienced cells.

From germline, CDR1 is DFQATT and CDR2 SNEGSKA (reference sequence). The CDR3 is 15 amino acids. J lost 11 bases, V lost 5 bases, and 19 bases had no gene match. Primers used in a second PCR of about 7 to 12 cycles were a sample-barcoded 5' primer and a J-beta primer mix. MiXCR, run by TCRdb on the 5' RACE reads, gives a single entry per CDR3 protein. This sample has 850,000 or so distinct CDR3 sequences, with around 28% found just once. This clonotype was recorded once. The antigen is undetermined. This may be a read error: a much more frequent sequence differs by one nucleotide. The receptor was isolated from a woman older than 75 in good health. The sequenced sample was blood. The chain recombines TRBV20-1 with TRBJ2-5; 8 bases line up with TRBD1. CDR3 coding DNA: TGCAGTGCTCCCTGGACAGGGTATTCCCACAATGAGCAGTACTTC. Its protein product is CSAPWTGYSHNEQYF.